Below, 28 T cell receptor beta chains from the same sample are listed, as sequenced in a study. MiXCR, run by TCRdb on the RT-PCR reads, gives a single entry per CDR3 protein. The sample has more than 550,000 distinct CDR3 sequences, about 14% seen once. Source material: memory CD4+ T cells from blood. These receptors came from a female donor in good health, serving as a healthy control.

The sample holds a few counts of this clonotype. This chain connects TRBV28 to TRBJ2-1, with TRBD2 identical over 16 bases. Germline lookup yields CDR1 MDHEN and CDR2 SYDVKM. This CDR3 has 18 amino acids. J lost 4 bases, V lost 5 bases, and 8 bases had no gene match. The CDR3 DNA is TGTGCCAGCAGTGGGGGGACTAGCGGGAGGGCCTCGTACAATGAGCAGTTCTTC. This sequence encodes CASSGGTSGRASYNEQFF.

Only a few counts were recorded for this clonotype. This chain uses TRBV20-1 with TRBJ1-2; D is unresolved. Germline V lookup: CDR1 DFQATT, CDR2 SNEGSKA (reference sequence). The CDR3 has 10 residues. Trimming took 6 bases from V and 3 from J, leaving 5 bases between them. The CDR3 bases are TGCAGTGCCTTCGACTATGGCTACACCTTC. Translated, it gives CSAFDYGYTF.

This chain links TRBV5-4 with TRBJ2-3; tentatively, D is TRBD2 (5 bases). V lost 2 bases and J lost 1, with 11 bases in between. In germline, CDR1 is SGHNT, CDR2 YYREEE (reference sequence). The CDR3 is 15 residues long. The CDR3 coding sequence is TGTGCCAGCAGCTTCCCTGGGAGCCGCACAGATACGCAGTATTTT. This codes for CASSFPGSRTDTQYF.

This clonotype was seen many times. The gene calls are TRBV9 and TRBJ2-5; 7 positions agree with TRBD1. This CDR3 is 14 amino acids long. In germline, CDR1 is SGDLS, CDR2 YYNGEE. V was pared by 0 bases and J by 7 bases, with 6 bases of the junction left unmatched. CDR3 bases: TGTGCCAGCAGCGTAGAACCAGGGGGTCCGACCCAGTACTTC. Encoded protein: CASSVEPGGPTQYF.

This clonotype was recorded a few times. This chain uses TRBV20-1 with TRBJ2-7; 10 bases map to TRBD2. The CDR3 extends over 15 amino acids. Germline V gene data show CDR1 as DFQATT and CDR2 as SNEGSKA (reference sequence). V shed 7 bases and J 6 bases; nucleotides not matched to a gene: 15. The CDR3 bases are TGCAGTGGGTCCAGCGGGGGGGTCACAAGCCTCGAGCAGTACTTC. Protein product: CSGSSGGVTSLEQYF.

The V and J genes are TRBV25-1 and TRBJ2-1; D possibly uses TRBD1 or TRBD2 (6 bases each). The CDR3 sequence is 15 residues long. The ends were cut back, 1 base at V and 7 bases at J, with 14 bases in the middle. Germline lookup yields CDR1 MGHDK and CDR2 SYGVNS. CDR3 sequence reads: CASSEWSGGGNEQFF. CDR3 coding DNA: TGTGCCAGCAGTGAATGGAGCGGAGGGGGAAATGAGCAGTTCTTC.

The CDR3 nucleotides read TGCGCCAGCAGTCGTTCACAAATGAACACTGAAGCTTTCTTT. As protein: CASSRSQMNTEAFF. The J gene is TRBJ1-1, the V gene TRBV5-1; D gene uncertain. V lost 5 bases to trimming and J lost 0 bases, with 11 bases between them. Germline V gene sequence: CDR1 SGHRS, CDR2 YFSETQ. CDR3 length: 14 amino acids.

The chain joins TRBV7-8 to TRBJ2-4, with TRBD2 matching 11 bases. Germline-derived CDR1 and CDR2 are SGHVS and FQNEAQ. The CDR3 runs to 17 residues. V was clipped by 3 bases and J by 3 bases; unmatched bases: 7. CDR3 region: CASSFELAGDLKNIQYF. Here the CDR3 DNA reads TGTGCCAGCAGCTTCGAACTAGCGGGAGACCTCAAAAACATTCAGTACTTC.

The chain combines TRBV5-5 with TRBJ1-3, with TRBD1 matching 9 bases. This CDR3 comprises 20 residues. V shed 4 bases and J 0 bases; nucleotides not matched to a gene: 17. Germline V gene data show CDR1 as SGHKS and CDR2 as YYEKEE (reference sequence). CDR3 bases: TGTGCCAGCAGCCCGACGGGACAGGGCCTTTCTCTCGGCTCTGGAAACACCATATATTTT. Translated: CASSPTGQGLSLGSGNTIYF.

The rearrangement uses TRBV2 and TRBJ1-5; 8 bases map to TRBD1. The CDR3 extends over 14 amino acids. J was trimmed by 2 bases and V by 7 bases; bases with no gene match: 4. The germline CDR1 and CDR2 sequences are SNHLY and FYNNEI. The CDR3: CASIEDRGNQPQHF. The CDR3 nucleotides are TGTGCCAGCATAGAGGACAGGGGCAATCAGCCCCAGCATTTT.

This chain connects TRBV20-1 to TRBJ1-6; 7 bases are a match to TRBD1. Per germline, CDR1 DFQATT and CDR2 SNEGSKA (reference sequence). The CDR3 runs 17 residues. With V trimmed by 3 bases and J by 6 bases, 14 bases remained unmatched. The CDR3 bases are TGCAGTGCTAGGTCGACAGGGAAAAAGGGAAGTAATTCACCCCTCCACTTT. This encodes CSARSTGKKGSNSPLHF.

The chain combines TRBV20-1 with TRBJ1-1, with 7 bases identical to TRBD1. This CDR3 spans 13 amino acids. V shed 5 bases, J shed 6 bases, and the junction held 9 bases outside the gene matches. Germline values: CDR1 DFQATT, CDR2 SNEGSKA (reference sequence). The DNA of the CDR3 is TGCAGTGCTCCACGACAGGGTGAGGCTGAAGCTTTCTTT. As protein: CSAPRQGEAEAFF.

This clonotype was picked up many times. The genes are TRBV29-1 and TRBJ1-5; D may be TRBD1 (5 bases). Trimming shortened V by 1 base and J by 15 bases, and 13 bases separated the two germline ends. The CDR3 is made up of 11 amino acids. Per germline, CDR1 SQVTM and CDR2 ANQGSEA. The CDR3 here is CSVEVTGARHF. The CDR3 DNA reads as TGCAGCGTTGAAGTTACCGGGGCTCGGCATTTT.

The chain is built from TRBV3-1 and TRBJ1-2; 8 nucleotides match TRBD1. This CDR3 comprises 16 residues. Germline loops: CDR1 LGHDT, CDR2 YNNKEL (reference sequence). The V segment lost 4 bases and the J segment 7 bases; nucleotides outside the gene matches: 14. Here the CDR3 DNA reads TGTGCCAGCAGCCCAAGGACAGGGCTGGAGGGGGGTGGCTACACCTTC. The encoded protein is CASSPRTGLEGGGYTF.

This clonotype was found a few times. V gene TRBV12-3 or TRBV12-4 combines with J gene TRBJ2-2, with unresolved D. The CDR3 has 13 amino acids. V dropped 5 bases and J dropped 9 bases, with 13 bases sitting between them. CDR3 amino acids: CASSGRNGRELFF. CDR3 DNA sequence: TGTGCCAGCAGTGGTCGTAATGGCAGGGAGCTGTTTTTT.

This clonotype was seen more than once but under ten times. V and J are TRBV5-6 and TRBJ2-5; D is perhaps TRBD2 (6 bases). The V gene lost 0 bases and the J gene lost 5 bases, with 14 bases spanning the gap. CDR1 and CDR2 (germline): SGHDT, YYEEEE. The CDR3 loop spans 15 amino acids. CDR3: CASSLAGRGQETQYF. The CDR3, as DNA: TGTGCCAGCAGCTTGGCCGGGCGGGGTCAGGAGACCCAGTACTTC.

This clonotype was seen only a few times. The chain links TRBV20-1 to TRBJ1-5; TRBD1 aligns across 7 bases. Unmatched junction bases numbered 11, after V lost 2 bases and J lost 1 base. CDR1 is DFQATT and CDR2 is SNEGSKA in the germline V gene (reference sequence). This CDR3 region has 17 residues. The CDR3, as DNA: TGCAGTGCTAGACCTAGGGGGACAGCGGGAAGCAATCAGCCCCAGCATTTT. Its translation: CSARPRGTAGSNQPQHF.

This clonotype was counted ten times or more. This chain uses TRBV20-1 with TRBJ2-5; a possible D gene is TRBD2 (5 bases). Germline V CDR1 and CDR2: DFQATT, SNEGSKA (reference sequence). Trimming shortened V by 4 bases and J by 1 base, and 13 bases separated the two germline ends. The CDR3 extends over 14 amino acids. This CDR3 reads CSATDFLVQETQYF. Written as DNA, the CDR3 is TGCAGTGCTACGGACTTCCTCGTCCAAGAGACCCAGTACTTC.

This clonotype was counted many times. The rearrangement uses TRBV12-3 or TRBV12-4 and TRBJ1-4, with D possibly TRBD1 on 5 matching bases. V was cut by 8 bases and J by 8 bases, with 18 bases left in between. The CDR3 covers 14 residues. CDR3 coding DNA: TGTGCCAGCTCCGCCCGGGGCGCTTGGGAAAAACTGTTTTTT. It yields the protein CASSARGAWEKLFF.

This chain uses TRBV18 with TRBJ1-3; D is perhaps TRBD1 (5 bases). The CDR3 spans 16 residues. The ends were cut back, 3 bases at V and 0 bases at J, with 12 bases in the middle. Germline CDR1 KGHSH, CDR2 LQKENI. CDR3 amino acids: CASSPTSGNSGNTIYF. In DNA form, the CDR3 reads TGTGCCAGCTCACCTACTTCAGGGAACTCTGGAAACACCATATATTTT. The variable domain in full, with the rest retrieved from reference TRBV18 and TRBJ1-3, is NAGVMQNPRHLVRRRGQEARLRCSPMKGHSHVYWYRQLPEEGLKFMVYLQKENIIDESGMPKERFSAEFPKEGPSILRIQQVVRGDSAAYFCASSPTSGNSGNTIYFGEGSWLTVV.

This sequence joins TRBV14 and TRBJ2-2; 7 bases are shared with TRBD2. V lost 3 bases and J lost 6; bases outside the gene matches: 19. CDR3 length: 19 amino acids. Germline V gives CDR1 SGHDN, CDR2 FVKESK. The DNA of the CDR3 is TGTGCCAGCAGCCAGCGGGGGTCCTCTAGCGTCTTTAGGTCCGGGGAGCTGTTTTTT. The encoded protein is CASSQRGSSSVFRSGELFF.

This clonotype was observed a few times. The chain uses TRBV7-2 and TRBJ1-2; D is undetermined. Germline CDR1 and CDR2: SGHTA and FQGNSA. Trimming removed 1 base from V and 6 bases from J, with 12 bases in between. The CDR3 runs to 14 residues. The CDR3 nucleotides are TGTGCCAGCAGCTTAGAGATGGGTTTAGATGGCTACACCTTC. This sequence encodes CASSLEMGLDGYTF.

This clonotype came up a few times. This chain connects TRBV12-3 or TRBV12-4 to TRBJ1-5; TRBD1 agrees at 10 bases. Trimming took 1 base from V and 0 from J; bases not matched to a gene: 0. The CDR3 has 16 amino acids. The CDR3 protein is CASSLGQGASNQPQHF. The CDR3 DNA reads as TGTGCCAGCAGTTTAGGACAGGGGGCTAGCAATCAGCCCCAGCATTTT.

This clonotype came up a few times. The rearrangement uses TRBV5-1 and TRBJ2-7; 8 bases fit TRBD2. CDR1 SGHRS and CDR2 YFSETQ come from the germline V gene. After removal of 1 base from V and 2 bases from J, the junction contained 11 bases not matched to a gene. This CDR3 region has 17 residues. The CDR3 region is CASSLRDASGGPYEQYF. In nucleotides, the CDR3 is TGCGCCAGCAGCTTGAGAGACGCCAGCGGGGGTCCCTACGAGCAGTACTTC. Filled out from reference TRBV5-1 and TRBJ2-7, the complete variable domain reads KAGVTQTPRYLIKTRGQQVTLSCSPISGHRSVSWYQQTPGQGLQFLFEYFSETQRNKGNFPGRFSGRQFSNSRSEMNVSTLELGDSALYLCASSLRDASGGPYEQYFGPGTRLTVT.

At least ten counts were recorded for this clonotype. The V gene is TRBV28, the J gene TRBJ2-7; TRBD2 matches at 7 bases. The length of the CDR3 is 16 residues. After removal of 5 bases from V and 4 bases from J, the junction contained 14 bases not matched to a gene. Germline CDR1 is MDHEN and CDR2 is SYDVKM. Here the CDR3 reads CASSITRGGRRYEQYF. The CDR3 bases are TGTGCCAGCAGTATTACTAGGGGCGGGAGAAGATACGAGCAGTACTTC.

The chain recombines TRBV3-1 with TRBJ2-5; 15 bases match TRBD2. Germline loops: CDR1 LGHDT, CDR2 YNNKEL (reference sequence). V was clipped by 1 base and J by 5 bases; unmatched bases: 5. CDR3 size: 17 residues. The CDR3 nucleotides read TGTGCCAGCAGCCAAGTGGGACTAGCGGGAGGCGCGGAGACCCAGTACTTC. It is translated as CASSQVGLAGGAETQYF.

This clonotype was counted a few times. CDR3 in DNA: TGTGCCAGCAGCCCAAGTAGCGGGGGGGGAAACGAGCAGTACTTC. Translation gives CASSPSSGGGNEQYF. J is TRBJ2-7 and V is TRBV7-2, with 11 bases aligning to TRBD2. The CDR3 has 15 amino acids. V was pared by 5 bases and J by 5 bases, with 8 bases of the junction left unmatched. Germline assignment: CDR1 SGHTA and CDR2 FQGNSA.

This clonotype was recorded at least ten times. The CDR3: CASSLQGATGELFF. CDR3 nucleotide sequence: TGTGCCAGCAGCTTACAGGGGGCGACGGGGGAGCTGTTTTTT. The chain combines TRBV11-3 with TRBJ2-2, with 8 bases matching TRBD1. The trim removed 2 bases at V and 8 bases at J, leaving 4 bases unmatched. The CDR3 covers 14 residues. Germline V gives CDR1 SGHNT, CDR2 YENEEA.